The 14 T cell receptor beta chains in this list originate from one sample, sequenced in a study of Graves' ophthalmopathy and Graves' hyperthyroidism. Amplifying from RNA transcripts, the study obtained TCR beta CDR3 regions. Second-round multiplex PCR came after first-round RT-PCR with HTBI primers. TCRdb reanalysed the multiplex PCR reads using MiXCR and keeps one entry per CDR3 protein. The sample carries roughly 600,000 distinct CDR3 sequences, approximately 37% recorded once. The material sequenced was peripheral blood or thyroid tissue (not recorded which). The source is an adult man with Graves' hyperthyroidism.

V is TRBV12-3 or TRBV12-4 and J is TRBJ2-2; 8 bases are shared with TRBD1. The CDR3 extends over 16 amino acids. The V and J ends lost 5 bases and 2 bases, in that order; junction bases with no gene match: 7. The CDR3 spells CASSPDRGTNTGELFF. As DNA, the CDR3 is TGTGCCAGCAGTCCAGACAGGGGTACAAACACCGGGGAGCTGTTTTTT.

With respect to this clonotype: This may come from a read error, since a much larger clone is one base off. It is likely a read error, because the conserved phenylalanine at the end of the CDR3 is missing. V and J are TRBV20-1 and TRBJ1-5; D is undetermined. Germline CDR1 and CDR2: DFQATT and SNEGSKA (reference sequence). V was cut by 1 base and J by 3 bases, with 7 bases left in between. The CDR3 is made up of 13 amino acids. The CDR3 DNA reads TGCAGTGCTAGAGGGCAAGCCAATCAGCCCCAGCATCTT. It codes for CSARGQANQPQHL.

This clonotype was counted a few times. V gene TRBV6-1 combines with J gene TRBJ2-2; 7 positions match TRBD1. V shed 5 bases, J shed 4 bases, and the junction held 10 bases outside the gene matches. CDR3 length: 16 residues. CDR1 is MNHNS and CDR2 is SASEGT in the germline V gene. The CDR3 region has the DNA TGTGCCAGCAGTTTACGCCGACACAGGGGCACCGGGGAGCTGTTTTTT. Protein sequence: CASSLRRHRGTGELFF.

In its sample, this clonotype was seen a few times. The chain has TRBV19 and TRBJ1-3; D is unclear. Trimming left V 5 bases short and J 0 bases short, with 8 bases between. The germline gives CDR1 LNHDA, CDR2 SQIVND (reference sequence). This CDR3 comprises 14 residues. The CDR3 region has the DNA TGTGCCAGTAGTGTCAAGGTCTCTGGAAACACCATATATTTT. Protein sequence: CASSVKVSGNTIYF.

This clonotype showed up just a few times. The V and J genes are TRBV3-1 and TRBJ2-5; D is undetermined. Between the trimmed V and J ends, which lost 6 bases and 5 bases, there was a span of 13 bases. CDR3 length: 13 amino acids. The germline gives CDR1 LGHDT, CDR2 YNNKEL (reference sequence). This CDR3 is CASRFDIRETQYF. The CDR3, as DNA: TGTGCCAGCAGGTTTGACATCAGGGAGACCCAGTACTTC.

This clonotype was recorded many times. The J gene is TRBJ2-5, the V gene TRBV11-2, with D hard to call. CDR1 and CDR2 (germline): SGHAT, FQNNGV. V lost 0 bases and J 2 bases, leaving 10 bases between the germline ends. The CDR3 length is 15 residues. CDR3 sequence reads: CASSLETLTQETQYF. CDR3 bases: TGTGCCAGCAGCTTAGAGACCTTAACACAAGAGACCCAGTACTTC.

Many counts were recorded for this clonotype. The gene calls are TRBV20-1 and TRBJ2-7; 14 positions agree with TRBD2. The CDR3 spans 14 residues. The J segment lost 6 bases and the V segment lost 7 bases, leaving 8 bases of the junction unmatched. CDR1 and CDR2 (germline): DFQATT, SNEGSKA (reference sequence). CDR3 in DNA: TGCAGTGTCAGGGGACTAGCGGGAGTAGCCGAGCAGTACTTC. It specifies CSVRGLAGVAEQYF.

Details on this clonotype: Relative to the germline gene, one junction end is altered; a read error may explain this. The CDR3 region has the DNA TGTGCCAGCAGTATCGGACAGGGGCAAGAGGCCCAGTACTTC. It encodes CASSIGQGQEAQYF. The chain combines TRBV10-3 with TRBJ2-5, with 9 bases matching TRBD1. The CDR3 is made up of 14 amino acids. CDR1 is ENHRY, CDR2 SYGVKD, per germline.

This clonotype was seen once. This chain uses TRBV24-1 with TRBJ2-5, with D maybe TRBD2 (6 bases). The CDR3 contains 17 residues. The V end lost 0 bases, the J end lost 1 base, and 14 bases lay between the germline ends. CDR1 KGHDR and CDR2 SFDVKD come from the germline V gene. DNA for the CDR3: TGTGCCACCAGTGATTTGCCCGGGGGTTTGACCCAAGAGACCCAGTACTTC. Its protein is CATSDLPGGLTQETQYF.

At least ten counts were recorded for this clonotype. The chain uses TRBV6-5 and TRBJ1-5; tentatively, D is TRBD1 (5 bases). This CDR3 spans 15 amino acids. V lost 6 bases and J 1 base, leaving 13 bases between the germline ends. Germline V gene data show CDR1 as MNHEY and CDR2 as SVGAGI. The CDR3 DNA is TGTGCCAGCAGACCCAGGGTAGGGAGCAATCAGCCCCAGCATTTT. Translating gives CASRPRVGSNQPQHF.

The chain combines TRBV7-9 with TRBJ1-4; perhaps TRBD1 as D (6 bases). Germline V gene data show CDR1 as SEHNR and CDR2 as FQNEAQ (reference sequence). Trimming stripped 5 bases from V and 6 bases from J, with 13 bases between. The CDR3 contains 14 residues. The CDR3 loop reads CASSVTGPDEKLFF. The DNA of the CDR3 is TGTGCCAGCAGCGTTACAGGGCCAGATGAAAAACTGTTTTTT.

This clonotype was found once. This rearrangement joins TRBV20-1 to TRBJ2-7; the D gene is possibly TRBD1 (5 bases). Germline lookup yields CDR1 DFQATT and CDR2 SNEGSKA (reference sequence). The CDR3 runs 13 residues. Trimming pared 0 bases from V and 5 bases from J, leaving 11 bases between. Here the CDR3 reads CSARDGKGDEQYF. The CDR3 nucleotides read TGCAGTGCTAGAGATGGGAAAGGGGACGAGCAGTACTTC.

About this clonotype: No conserved phenylalanine or tryptophan ends this CDR3, so it is likely a read error. It is unclear where the CDR3 begins or ends on the DNA, so no DNA is shown, and the CDR3 is as TCRdb lists it. The V and J genes are TRBV29-1 and TRBJ2-6. Germline CDR1 reads SQVTM; CDR2 reads ANQGSEA. The CDR3 contains 12 residues when both ends are counted. CDR3 protein: CSVETGANVLVL.

This clonotype was recorded many times. This chain joins TRBV9 and TRBJ2-7, with D uncertain. The V gene's germline CDR1 is SGDLS and CDR2 YYNGEE. Trimming cost V 0 bases and J 7 bases, with 11 bases left between them. The CDR3 spans 13 residues. Here the CDR3 reads CASSVANGVEQYF. The CDR3 bases are TGTGCCAGCAGCGTAGCGAACGGTGTAGAGCAGTACTTC.